This T cell receptor beta chain was retrieved from a study of T cells in Graves' hyperthyroidism and ophthalmopathy. This clonotype has only one observation. The CDR3 regions of TCR beta were amplified from RNA transcripts. First-round RT-PCR of the TCR CDR3 relied on the HTBI primer set. One entry per CDR3 protein, called by TCRdb with MiXCR from the multiplex PCR reads. Here the sample spans 560,000 or so distinct CDR3 sequences, just over 45% being singletons. CDR3 length: 15 residues. The V end was cut by 5 bases, the J end by 5 bases, with 16 bases between. Germline V gives CDR1 SGHAT, CDR2 FQNNGV.

This TCR derives from a woman between 18 and 29 years old with Graves' hyperthyroidism. The source material was peripheral blood or thyroid tissue (not recorded which). The chain links TRBV11-2 to TRBJ1-5; D remains unclear. CDR3 sequence reads: CASSRGEGPHQPQHF. The DNA for the CDR3 is TGTGCCAGCAGCCGCGGGGAGGGCCCCCATCAGCCCCAGCATTTT.